Given below is one T cell receptor beta chain in context. Its matching antigen is unknown. This sample stems from a study of OX40 agonist ivuxolimab in advanced cancers. Notes on the study in general: Clonal expansion was among the lowest in partial responders at 0.1-3.0 mg/kg, especially CD8+.

Some clones are missing from TCRdb's copy, which holds only in-frame ones; the method was immunoSEQ multiplex PCR. In the table there are around 140,000 clones, about 92% of which are singletons. Germline V gives CDR1 SGHAT, CDR2 FQNNGV. J was trimmed by 6 bases and V by 2 bases; bases with no gene match: 15. The CDR3 is 18 amino acids. The J gene is TRBJ2-7, the V gene TRBV11-2; 11 bases line up with TRBD1. The origin of this receptor is an adult with an advanced solid tumor such as melanoma, head and neck, liver or kidney cancer. The sample in question was CD4+ or CD8+ T cells sorted from blood, obtained in a trial of the OX40 agonist ivuxolimab. The CDR3 region has the DNA TGTGCCAGCAGCTTACAGCCGACCGGGACAGGGGGTGTTGGCGAGCAGTACTTC. Its protein is CASSLQPTGTGGVGEQYF.